Sequencing of this T cell receptor beta chain was carried out in a study of molecular identifiers for immune sequencing clone quantification. General observations from the study: Over 98% of effector molecules, yet under 1% of naive-cell molecules, were held by clones above 20 RNA copies.

Concerning this clonotype itself: The antigen is undetermined.

Germline V lookup: CDR1 SEHNR, CDR2 FQNEAQ (reference sequence). V was shortened by 3 bases and J by 2 bases, with 15 bases between the two germline ends. This CDR3 comprises 16 residues. Preparation of the bulk TCR libraries relied on previously described methods and listed TCR primers. TCRdb redid the calling of the PCR reads with MiXCR, one entry per CDR3 protein. The sample lists 400,000 to 600,000 distinct CDR3 sequences, about 21% occurring once. This rearrangement joins TRBV7-9 to TRBJ2-3, with D possibly TRBD2 on 5 matching bases. The specimen sequenced was naive CD8+ T cells from blood, with Jurkat cell RNA spiked in. Subset: FACS-sorted CD8+CD4-CCR7+CD45RA+ naive T cells. The receptor comes from a human donor in good health. Some libraries in this study had Jurkat cell RNA spiked in. The CDR3 DNA follows: TGTGCCAGCAGCTTCAGTACTAGAACTCTCACAGATACGCAGTATTTT. It yields the protein CASSFSTRTLTDTQYF. Based on the CDR3 plus reference TRBV7-9 and TRBJ2-3, the full variable domain is DTGVSQNPRHKITKRGQNVTFRCDPISEHNRLYWYRQTLGQGPEFLTYFQNEAQLEKSRLLSDRFSAERPKGSFSTLEIQRTEQGDSAMYLCASSFSTRTLTDTQYFGPGTRLTVL.